This T cell receptor (beta chain) is drawn from a study of cytomegalovirus exposure and HLA in healthy donors. Comments on this clone: Antigen unknown.

V shed 1 base, J shed 2 bases, and the junction held 5 bases outside the gene matches. Germline V gene data show CDR1 as SGHRS and CDR2 as YFSETQ. This CDR3 has 16 residues. It was with 60 Vbeta and 13 Jbeta primers that the PCR ran. Using immunoSEQ multiplex PCR, the repertoire was profiled, and TCRdb retains in-frame clones only, with some absent. The sample shows some 150,000 clones, around four fifths of them seen only once. Study results and limitations: In vitro confirmation showed three CMV-associated chains to be CMV antigen specific.

The chain links TRBV5-1 to TRBJ1-4; 7 positions match TRBD1. Sequenced material: PBMCs. The sequence came from a woman between 40 and 50 years old in good health and CMV-seronegative. The DNA for the CDR3 is TGCGCCAGCAGCTTGTACAGGGGCGCGACTAATGAAAAACTGTTTTTT. Its translation is CASSLYRGATNEKLFF.